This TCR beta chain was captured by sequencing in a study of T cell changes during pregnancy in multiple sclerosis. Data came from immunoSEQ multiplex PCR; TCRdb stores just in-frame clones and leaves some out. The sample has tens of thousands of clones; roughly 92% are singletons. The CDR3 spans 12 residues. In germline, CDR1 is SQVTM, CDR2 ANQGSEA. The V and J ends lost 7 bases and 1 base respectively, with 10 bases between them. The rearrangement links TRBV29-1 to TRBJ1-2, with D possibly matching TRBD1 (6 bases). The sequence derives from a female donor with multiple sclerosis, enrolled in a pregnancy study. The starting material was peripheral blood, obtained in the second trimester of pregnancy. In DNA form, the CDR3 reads TGCAGCGCCACGGACAGTAACTATGGCTACACCTTC. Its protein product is CSATDSNYGYTF.